These T cell receptor beta chains were read from a single sample in a study of control samples from healthy donors and cancer patients. The table came from immunoSEQ multiplex PCR; TCRdb's copy has only in-frame clones and leaves some out. The table records 70,000 to 90,000 clones, 70% to 90% of them present only once. Sequenced sample: PBMCs. These TCRs come from a woman in her sixties with head and neck cancer. Each CDR3 is given with its conserved first and last residue. Fields, in order: J gene, clone size, V gene, D gene, CDR3 protein, CDR3 DNA. The D gene is left open where the match is weak. Clone size, where shown, is once, few, many, or a class for clones that have expanded.

>TRBJ2-1|once|TRBV6-2/TRBV6-3|-
CASSYLVRYASSYNEQFF
TGTGCCAGCAGTTACTTAGTCCGATACGCTAGCTCCTACAATGAGCAGTTCTTC
>TRBJ1-5|-|TRBV29-1|-
CSAPVGPQHF
TGCAGCGCACCTGTCGGGCCCCAGCATTTT
>TRBJ1-1|-|TRBV13|-
CASSLYWALDTEAFF
TGTGCCAGCAGCTTATATTGGGCATTGGACACTGAAGCTTTCTTT
>TRBJ2-1|-|TRBV19|-
CASGYNEQFF
TGTGCCAGCGGCTACAATGAGCAGTTCTTC
>TRBJ1-5|-|TRBV28|-
CASSGPDRSNQPQHF
TGTGCCAGCAGTGGGCCCGACAGAAGCAATCAGCCCCAGCATTTT
>TRBJ2-7|-|TRBV18|-
CASSPGGNTNEQYF
TGTGCCAGCTCACCAGGAGGGAACACCAACGAGCAGTACTTC
>TRBJ2-5|-|TRBV28|TRBD1
CASSLAGGVKETQYF
TGTGCCAGCAGTTTAGCAGGGGGAGTAAAAGAGACCCAGTACTTC
>TRBJ2-1|-|TRBV19|-
CASSRNRDHNEQFF
TGTGCCAGTAGTAGAAACAGGGATCACAATGAGCAGTTCTTC
>TRBJ2-2|-|TRBV9|-
CASSVDYTGELFF
TGTGCCAGCAGCGTAGACTACACCGGGGAGCTGTTTTTT
>TRBJ2-5|-|TRBV7-2|-
CASSPTRAWETQYF
TGTGCCAGCAGCCCAACTAGGGCCTGGGAGACCCAGTACTTC
>TRBJ2-5|-|TRBV28|-
CASSFGVLETQYF
TGTGCCAGCAGTTTCGGGGTCCTAGAGACCCAGTACTTC
>TRBJ2-7|-|TRBV14|TRBD2
CASSQVLAGGFEQYF
TGTGCCAGCAGCCAAGTACTAGCGGGAGGTTTCGAGCAGTACTTC
>TRBJ2-3|-|TRBV7-7|TRBD1
CASSPGTGNTDTQYF
TGTGCCAGCAGCCCCGGGACAGGGAACACAGATACGCAGTATTTT
>TRBJ2-5|-|TRBV5-1|TRBD2
CASSLASLAGGLRETQYF
TGCGCCAGCAGCTTGGCCTCTCTAGCGGGAGGCCTGAGGGAGACCCAGTACTTC
>TRBJ2-7|-|TRBV24-1|-
CATSDSGRGSYEQYF
TGTGCCACCAGTGATTCGGGCAGGGGATCCTACGAGCAGTACTTC
>TRBJ2-7|once|TRBV28|TRBD1
CASSPGSGGFYEQYF
TGTGCCAGCAGCCCCGGGTCAGGGGGCTTCTACGAGCAGTACTTC
>TRBJ1-1|-|TRBV19|-
CASNLGGNTEAFF
TGTGCCAGTAACCTGGGTGGGAACACTGAAGCTTTCTTT
>TRBJ1-1|-|TRBV21-1|-
CAAAIDFEGSLSEAFF
TGTGCAGCAGCAATAGATTTTGAGGGGAGTTTATCTGAAGCTTTCTTT
>TRBJ2-7|-|TRBV11-2|TRBD2
CASSLSSGSYEQYF
TGTGCCAGCAGCTTATCTAGCGGGAGCTACGAGCAGTACTTC
>TRBJ1-5|-|TRBV5-8|-
CASSKFSGIDQPQHF
TGTGCCAGCAGTAAATTCTCCGGGATCGATCAGCCCCAGCATTTT
>TRBJ2-1|-|TRBV4-1|-
CASSQGSFSLSYNEQFF
TGCGCCAGCAGCCAAGGATCTTTTAGCCTCTCCTACAATGAGCAGTTCTTC
>TRBJ2-2|-|TRBV5-5|TRBD1
CASSLGGTGTNTGELFF
TGTGCCAGCAGCTTGGGCGGGACAGGGACTAACACCGGGGAGCTGTTTTTT
>TRBJ1-1|-|TRBV3-1/TRBV3-2|-
CASSQAVGVTEAFF
TGTGCCAGCAGCCAGGCCGTTGGGGTCACTGAAGCTTTCTTT
>TRBJ2-3|once|TRBV18|-
CASSPSGSADTQYF
TGTGCCAGCTCACCATCAGGGAGCGCAGATACGCAGTATTTT
>TRBJ1-3|-|TRBV30|-
CAWSPTTRTVGNTIYF
TGTGCCTGGAGTCCTACCACGCGGACGGTTGGAAACACCATATATTTT
>TRBJ2-5|-|TRBV3-1/TRBV3-2|TRBD1
CASSDEGQGYQETQYF
TGTGCCAGCAGCGACGAGGGACAGGGGTATCAAGAGACCCAGTACTTC
>TRBJ2-2|-|TRBV4-2|-
CASSQDLQPSGELFF
TGTGCCAGCAGCCAAGATTTGCAGCCGTCCGGGGAGCTGTTTTTT
>TRBJ2-2|once|TRBV2|-
CASSEFRPQNTGELFF
TGTGCCAGCAGTGAATTCAGACCGCAGAACACCGGGGAGCTGTTTTTT
>TRBJ2-7|-|TRBV18|-
CASSPTDSPYEQYF
TGTGCCAGCTCACCCACGGACTCACCCTACGAGCAGTACTTC
>TRBJ1-6|-|TRBV6-5|-
CASSRARPGSPLHF
TGTGCCAGCAGCCGGGCTCGCCCGGGGTCACCCCTCCACTTT
>TRBJ1-4|-|TRBV19|-
CASVPTRGTTNEKLFF
TGTGCCAGTGTCCCCACGCGGGGGACAACTAATGAAAAACTGTTTTTT
>TRBJ2-3|few|TRBV6-5|TRBD2
CASQLAGGADTQYF
TGTGCCAGTCAACTAGCGGGAGGGGCGGATACGCAGTATTTT
>TRBJ1-1|-|TRBV3-1/TRBV3-2|-
CASSHQGRNTEAFF
TGTGCCAGCAGCCATCAGGGGAGGAACACTGAAGCTTTCTTT
>TRBJ1-2|-|TRBV5-6|TRBD1
CASSRDRGTGYTF
TGTGCCAGCAGCCGGGACAGAGGGACCGGCTACACCTTC
>TRBJ2-1|-|TRBV29-1|TRBD2
CSVVGLAGPTYNEQFF
TGCAGCGTCGTGGGACTAGCGGGACCCACCTACAATGAGCAGTTCTTC
>TRBJ2-1|-|TRBV19|TRBD2
CASSPRGLAVNEQFF
TGTGCCAGTAGTCCAAGGGGACTAGCAGTTAATGAGCAGTTCTTC
>TRBJ1-5|-|TRBV19|-
CAGGTGQPQHF
TGTGCAGGGGGAACGGGTCAGCCCCAGCATTTT
>TRBJ2-5|-|TRBV27|TRBD2
CASSLSRLAGGLGETQYF
TGTGCCAGCAGTTTATCGCGCCTAGCGGGAGGGTTAGGAGAGACCCAGTACTTC
>TRBJ2-1|-|TRBV6-2/TRBV6-3|-
CASSPGKDRYNEQFF
TGTGCCAGCAGCCCGGGTAAGGATCGGTACAATGAGCAGTTCTTC
>TRBJ2-7|-|TRBV9|TRBD2
CASSDTSGLTYEQYF
TGTGCCAGCAGCGATACTAGCGGATTAACCTACGAGCAGTACTTC